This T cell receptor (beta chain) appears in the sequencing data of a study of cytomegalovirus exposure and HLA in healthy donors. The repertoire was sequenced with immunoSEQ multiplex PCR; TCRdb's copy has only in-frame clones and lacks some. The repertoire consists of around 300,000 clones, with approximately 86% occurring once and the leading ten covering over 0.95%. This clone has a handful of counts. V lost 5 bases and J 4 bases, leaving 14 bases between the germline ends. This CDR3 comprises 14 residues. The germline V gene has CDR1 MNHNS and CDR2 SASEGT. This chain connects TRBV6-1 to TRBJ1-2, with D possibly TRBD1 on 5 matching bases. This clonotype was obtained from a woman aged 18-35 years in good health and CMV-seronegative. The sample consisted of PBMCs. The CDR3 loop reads CASSKVGRAYGYTF. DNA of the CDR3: TGTGCCAGCAGTAAGGTGGGGCGCGCCTATGGCTACACCTTC.